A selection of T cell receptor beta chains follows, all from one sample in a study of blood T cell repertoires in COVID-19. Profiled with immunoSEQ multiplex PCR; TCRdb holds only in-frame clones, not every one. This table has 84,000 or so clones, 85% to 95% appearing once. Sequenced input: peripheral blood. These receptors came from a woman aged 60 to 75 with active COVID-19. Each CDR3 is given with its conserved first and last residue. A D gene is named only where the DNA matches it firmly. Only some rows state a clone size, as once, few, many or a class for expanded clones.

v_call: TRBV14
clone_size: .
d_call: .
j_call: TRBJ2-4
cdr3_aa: CASSQDAVRGNIQYF
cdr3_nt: TGTGCCAGCAGCCAAGACGCGGTCAGGGGAAACATTCAGTACTTC

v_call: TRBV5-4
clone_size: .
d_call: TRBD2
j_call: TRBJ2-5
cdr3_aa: CASSLPGGQETQYF
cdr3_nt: TGTGCCAGCAGCTTGCCGGGGGGGCAGGAGACCCAGTACTTC

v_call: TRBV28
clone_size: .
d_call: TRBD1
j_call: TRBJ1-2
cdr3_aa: CASSPRQGAVYGYTF
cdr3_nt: TGTGCCAGCAGTCCCCGACAGGGGGCTGTGTATGGCTACACCTTC

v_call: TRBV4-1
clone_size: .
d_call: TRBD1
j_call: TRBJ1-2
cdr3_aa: CASSQHGGRGPSNYGYTF
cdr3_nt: TGCGCCAGCAGCCAGCATGGGGGCAGGGGGCCCTCTAACTATGGCTACACCTTC

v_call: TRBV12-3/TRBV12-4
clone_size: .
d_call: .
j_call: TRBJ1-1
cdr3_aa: CASSSQGGTEAFF
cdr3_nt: TGTGCCAGCAGTTCTCAGGGAGGAACTGAAGCTTTCTTT

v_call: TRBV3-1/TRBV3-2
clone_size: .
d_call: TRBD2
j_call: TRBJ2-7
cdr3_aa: CASSQAGLAGPYEQYF
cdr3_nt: TGTGCCAGCAGCCAAGCTGGCCTAGCGGGGCCCTACGAGCAGTACTTC

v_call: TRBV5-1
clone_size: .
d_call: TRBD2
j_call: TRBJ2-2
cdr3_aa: CASSSSRGDTGELFF
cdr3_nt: TGCGCCAGCAGTTCTAGTCGGGGGGACACCGGGGAGCTGTTTTTT

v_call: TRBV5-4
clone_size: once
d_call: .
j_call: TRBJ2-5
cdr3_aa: CASSFSTGHRTQYF
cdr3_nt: TGTGCCAGCAGCTTCTCGACAGGACATAGAACCCAGTACTTC

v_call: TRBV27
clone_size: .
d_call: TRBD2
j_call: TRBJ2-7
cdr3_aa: CASSSKRERENYEQYF
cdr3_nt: TGTGCCAGCAGCTCTAAGCGGGAGAGGGAAAACTACGAGCAGTACTTC

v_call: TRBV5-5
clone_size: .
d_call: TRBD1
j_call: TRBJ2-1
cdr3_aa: CASSLVPDRGFNEQFF
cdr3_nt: TGTGCCAGCAGCTTGGTTCCGGACAGGGGTTTCAATGAGCAGTTCTTC

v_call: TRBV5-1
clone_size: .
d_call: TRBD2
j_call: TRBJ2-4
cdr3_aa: CASSLDAGGLKNIQYF
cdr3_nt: TGCGCCAGCAGCTTGGATGCGGGAGGCCTAAAAAACATTCAGTACTTC

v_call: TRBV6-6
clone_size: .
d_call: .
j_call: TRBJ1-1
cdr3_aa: CASSLQRAEAFF
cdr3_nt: TGTGCCAGCAGTTTACAGAGGGCTGAAGCTTTCTTT

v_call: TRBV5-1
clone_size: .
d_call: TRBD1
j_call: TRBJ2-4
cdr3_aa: CASSAGTGDNIQYF
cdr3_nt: TGCGCCAGCAGCGCGGGGACAGGGGACAACATTCAGTACTTC